These 22 T cell receptor beta chains originate from one sample sequenced in a study of control samples from healthy donors and cancer patients. Sequencing was performed with immunoSEQ multiplex PCR; in TCRdb, only in-frame clones are kept and a portion is missing. The top ten clones hold 15% to 20% of a sample with about 83,000 clones, roughly 91% of them seen once. Sequenced sample: blood. These receptor sequences come from a man aged 45-65 years in good health.

In DNA form, the CDR3 reads TGTGCCACCAGTGATGATCCAGGGACTGAAGCTTTCTTT. The encoded protein is CATSDDPGTEAFF. The rearrangement joins TRBV24-1 to TRBJ1-1; maybe TRBD1 (5 bases). With 3 bases removed from V and 5 bases from J, the gap between germline ends came to 9 bases. Germline V gene lookup returns CDR1 KGHDR and CDR2 SFDVKD. The CDR3 is 13 residues long.

CDR3 residues: CASSLIGTANTGELFF. CDR3 nucleotides: TGTGCCAGCAGCTTAATCGGGACAGCAAACACCGGGGAGCTGTTTTTT. This chain joins TRBV7-2 and TRBJ2-2; TRBD1 agrees at 7 bases. The CDR3 has 16 residues. From germline, CDR1 is SGHTA and CDR2 FQGNSA. J lost 2 bases, V lost 2 bases, and 5 bases had no gene match.

The rearrangement joins TRBV19 to TRBJ1-2, with 10 nucleotides matching TRBD1. The V and J ends lost 7 bases and 8 bases, in that order; junction bases with no gene match: 7. The length of the CDR3 is 13 residues. CDR1 is LNHDA, CDR2 SQIVND, per germline (reference sequence). The CDR3 DNA is TGTGCCAGTACAGACAGGGGGCAGGGGGGCTACACCTTC. It encodes CASTDRGQGGYTF.

The J gene is TRBJ2-7, the V gene TRBV9, with D unresolved. V was clipped by 3 bases and J by 4 bases, with 8 bases between them. This CDR3 is built from 12 residues. CDR1 is SGDLS, CDR2 YYNGEE, per germline. In DNA form, the CDR3 reads TGTGCCAGCAGCGCTAATAGGTACGAGCAGTACTTC. This gives the protein CASSANRYEQYF.

This rearrangement joins TRBV6-6 to TRBJ1-2, with TRBD1 matching over 9 bases. The V segment lost 4 bases and the J segment 8 bases; nucleotides outside the gene matches: 11. The CDR3 sequence is 15 residues long. Germline lookup yields CDR1 MNHNY and CDR2 SVGAGI (reference sequence). The chain's CDR3 is CASSFSRTGVGGYTF. The CDR3, as DNA: TGTGCCAGCAGTTTCTCACGGACAGGGGTTGGAGGCTACACCTTC.

This chain links TRBV2 with TRBJ2-7; 14 bases align to TRBD2. CDR3 size: 15 residues. Germline V gives CDR1 SNHLY, CDR2 FYNNEI. Trimming removed 6 bases from V and 6 bases from J; junction bases left unmatched: 7. CDR3 nucleotides: TGTGCCAGCAGACGACTAGCGGGGGGGCCTCTCGAGCAGTACTTC. This codes for CASRRLAGGPLEQYF.

The rearrangement links TRBV9 to TRBJ2-3; D not certain. This CDR3 comprises 11 residues. Germline V gene data show CDR1 as SGDLS and CDR2 as YYNGEE. V was pared by 5 bases and J by 6 bases, with 7 bases between. The DNA of the CDR3 is TGTGCCAGCAGTTACAAGGATACGCAGTATTTT. Protein product: CASSYKDTQYF.

This chain connects TRBV2 to TRBJ1-4, with 7 positions matching TRBD1. The V segment lost 6 bases and the J segment 4 bases; nucleotides outside the gene matches: 8. The CDR3 is 15 residues long. Germline lookup yields CDR1 SNHLY and CDR2 FYNNEI. CDR3 amino acids: CASRAPGQYNEKLFF. The CDR3 DNA reads TGTGCCAGCAGGGCCCCGGGACAGTATAATGAAAAACTGTTTTTT.

The chain couples TRBV4-1 to TRBJ1-2; the D is unclear. The V gene lost 0 bases and the J gene lost 4 bases, with 12 bases spanning the gap. The CDR3 is made up of 15 amino acids. Germline V CDR1 and CDR2: MGHRA, YSYEKL. CDR3 nucleotides: TGCGCCAGCAGCCAAGAAACGGCACCAATCTATGGCTACACCTTC. Protein sequence: CASSQETAPIYGYTF.

The J gene is TRBJ1-2, the V gene TRBV3-1 (or the pseudogene TRBV3-2); 10 bases map to TRBD1. J lost 3 bases, V lost 4 bases, and 8 bases had no gene match. This CDR3 is 16 amino acids long. Germline CDR1 LGHDT, CDR2 YNNKEL (reference sequence). CDR3 loop: CASSRGDRGADYGYTF. CDR3 coding DNA: TGTGCCAGCAGCCGAGGGGACAGGGGAGCGGACTATGGCTACACCTTC.

The chain uses TRBV27 and TRBJ1-1, with D possibly being TRBD1 (6 bases). CDR1 is MNHEY and CDR2 is SMNVEV in the germline V gene (reference sequence). Trimming shortened V by 8 bases and J by 4 bases, and 20 bases separated the two germline ends. The CDR3 covers 15 residues. CDR3 amino acids: CASYGSGVIGTEAFF. In nucleotides, the CDR3 is TGTGCCAGCTATGGGTCAGGGGTAATAGGCACTGAAGCTTTCTTT.

This clone is a singleton in its sample. V usage is TRBV6-2 or TRBV6-3 and J usage is TRBJ2-5; no clear D. The CDR3 spans 11 residues. The ends were cut back, 2 bases at V and 4 bases at J, with 2 bases in the middle. Germline CDR1 and CDR2: MNHEY and SVGEGT. CDR3 in amino acids: CASSYGETQYF. CDR3 bases: TGTGCCAGCAGTTACGGAGAGACCCAGTACTTC.

This rearrangement joins TRBV5-6 to TRBJ1-6; TRBD1 aligns across 8 bases. This CDR3 has 13 amino acids. CDR1 is SGHDT, CDR2 YYEEEE, per germline. J gave up 9 bases and V 4 bases, and 3 bases lay outside the gene matches. For the CDR3, the DNA is TGTGCCAGCAGCGGGACAGGCACTTCACCCCTCCACTTT. It encodes CASSGTGTSPLHF.

V gene TRBV3-1 (or the pseudogene TRBV3-2) combines with J gene TRBJ1-5, with D perhaps TRBD1 (5 bases). The CDR3 consists of 13 residues. CDR1 is LGHDT, CDR2 YNNKEL, per germline (reference sequence). Trimming removed 5 bases from V and 4 bases from J, with 9 bases in between. CDR3 sequence (DNA): TGTGCCAGCAGCTCCGGGGGGAATCAGCCCCAGCATTTT. Translation: CASSSGGNQPQHF.

This chain links TRBV6-1 with TRBJ1-1; D remains ambiguous. The CDR3 runs to 14 residues. Germline assignment: CDR1 MNHNS and CDR2 SASEGT. The V and J ends lost 0 bases and 0 bases respectively, with 5 bases between them. Here the CDR3 DNA reads TGTGCCAGCAGTGAAGCATGGGTGAACACTGAAGCTTTCTTT. Translation: CASSEAWVNTEAFF.

The rearrangement links TRBV19 to TRBJ1-2; D unresolved. There are 14 residues in the CDR3. Germline-derived CDR1 and CDR2 are LNHDA and SQIVND (reference sequence). V lost 2 bases and J lost 3, with 10 bases in between. The CDR3 spells CASSIQAADYGYTF. The DNA of the CDR3 is TGTGCCAGTAGTATACAAGCGGCAGACTATGGCTACACCTTC.

V gene TRBV29-1 combines with J gene TRBJ1-1; a possible D gene is TRBD1 (5 bases). Trimming took 0 bases from V and 4 from J, leaving 9 bases between them. Germline V lookup: CDR1 SQVTM, CDR2 ANQGSEA. The CDR3 is 13 residues long. Here the CDR3 DNA reads TGCAGCGTTGAAGATCCCGGGGGCACTGAAGCTTTCTTT. This gives the protein CSVEDPGGTEAFF.

The chain carries TRBV5-1 and TRBJ1-2; 7 bases align to TRBD1. CDR3 length equals 15 residues. J was trimmed by 2 bases and V by 3 bases; bases with no gene match: 7. Looked up from germline, CDR1 is SGHRS and CDR2 is YFSETQ. CDR3 coding DNA: TGCGCCAGCAGCTGGGAAGTGACAGGGAACTATGGCTACACCTTC. Its protein product is CASSWEVTGNYGYTF.

This rearrangement joins TRBV24-1 to TRBJ1-5, with D tentatively TRBD1 (5 bases). The CDR3 extends over 14 amino acids. V shed 9 bases and J shed 6 bases, with 17 bases lying between them. Germline V lookup: CDR1 KGHDR, CDR2 SFDVKD. CDR3 sequence (DNA): TGTGCCACCGCAAAAGGGGTTGACAGTCAGCCCCAGCATTTT. This encodes CATAKGVDSQPQHF.

The chain joins TRBV5-6 to TRBJ2-3; D is unresolved. Germline CDR1 is SGHDT and CDR2 is YYEEEE. This CDR3 comprises 15 residues. V lost 5 bases and J 2 bases, leaving 15 bases between the germline ends. CDR3 amino acids: CASSFTSSSTDTQYF. CDR3 sequence (DNA): TGTGCCAGCAGTTTCACATCCAGCTCCACAGATACGCAGTATTTT.

In its sample, this clone was seen a few times. The V and J genes are TRBV6-5 and TRBJ1-4; D remains unclear. The V gene's germline CDR1 is MNHEY and CDR2 SVGAGI. This CDR3 spans 14 amino acids. Deletions cut 6 bases from V and 3 bases from J, with 11 bases between. The CDR3 loop is CASSQSVSNEKLFF. CDR3 nucleotides: TGTGCCAGCAGCCAGTCAGTGTCTAATGAAAAACTGTTTTTT.

Regarding this clone: This same CDR3 is encoded by further DNA sequences in the sample. The chain uses TRBV7-2 and TRBJ2-3, with D tentatively TRBD1 (5 bases). Looked up from germline, CDR1 is SGHTA and CDR2 is FQGNSA. Trimming removed 1 base at V and 4 bases at J, with 6 bases between. The CDR3 totals 13 residues. The CDR3 DNA is TGTGCCAGCAGCTTAGTGGGGCCAGATACGCAGTATTTT. Translation gives CASSLVGPDTQYF.